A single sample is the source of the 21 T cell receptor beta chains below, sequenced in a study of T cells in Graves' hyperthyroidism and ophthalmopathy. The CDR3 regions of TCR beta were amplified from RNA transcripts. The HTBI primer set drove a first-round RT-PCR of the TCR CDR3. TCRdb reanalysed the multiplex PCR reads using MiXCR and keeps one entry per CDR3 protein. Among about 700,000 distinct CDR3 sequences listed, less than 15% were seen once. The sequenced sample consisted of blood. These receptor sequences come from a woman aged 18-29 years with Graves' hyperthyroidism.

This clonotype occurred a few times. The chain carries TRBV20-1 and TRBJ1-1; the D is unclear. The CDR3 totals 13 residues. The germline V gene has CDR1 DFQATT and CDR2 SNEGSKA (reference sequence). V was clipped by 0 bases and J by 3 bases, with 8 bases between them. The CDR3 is CSAREVPDTEAFF. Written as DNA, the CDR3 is TGCAGTGCTAGAGAGGTTCCGGACACTGAAGCTTTCTTT.

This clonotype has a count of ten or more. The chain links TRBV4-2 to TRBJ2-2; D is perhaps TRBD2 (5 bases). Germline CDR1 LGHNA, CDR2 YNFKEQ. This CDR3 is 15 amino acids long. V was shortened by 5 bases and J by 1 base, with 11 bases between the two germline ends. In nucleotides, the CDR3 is TGTGCCAGCAGCAACAGCGCGGGGAACACCGGGGAGCTGTTTTTT. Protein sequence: CASSNSAGNTGELFF.

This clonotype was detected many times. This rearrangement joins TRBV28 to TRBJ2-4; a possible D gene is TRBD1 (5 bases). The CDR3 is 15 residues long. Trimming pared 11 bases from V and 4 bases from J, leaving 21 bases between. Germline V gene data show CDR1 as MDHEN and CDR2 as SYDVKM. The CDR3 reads CASQPQARVKNIQYF. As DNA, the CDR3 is TGTGCCTCACAGCCCCAGGCCAGGGTGAAAAACATTCAGTACTTC.

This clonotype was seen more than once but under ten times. The chain's CDR3 is CASSFPRPPQETQYF. CDR3 sequence (DNA): TGTGCCAGCAGCTTCCCTAGACCCCCACAAGAGACCCAGTACTTC. The genes are TRBV11-2 and TRBJ2-5; D unresolved. CDR1 is SGHAT, CDR2 FQNNGV, per germline. CDR3 length: 15 amino acids. V gave up 3 bases and J gave up 2 bases, with 13 bases separating them.

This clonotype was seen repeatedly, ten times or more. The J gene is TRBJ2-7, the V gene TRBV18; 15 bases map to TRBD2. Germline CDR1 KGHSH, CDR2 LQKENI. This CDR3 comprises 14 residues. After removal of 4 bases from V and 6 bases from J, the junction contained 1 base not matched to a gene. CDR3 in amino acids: CASSRTSGRVEQYF. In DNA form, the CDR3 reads TGTGCCAGCTCACGGACTAGCGGGAGGGTCGAGCAGTACTTC.

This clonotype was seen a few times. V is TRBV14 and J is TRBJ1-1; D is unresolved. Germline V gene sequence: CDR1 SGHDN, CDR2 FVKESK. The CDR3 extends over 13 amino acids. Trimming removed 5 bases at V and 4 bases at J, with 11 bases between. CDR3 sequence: CASSAHQITEAFF. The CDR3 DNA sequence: TGTGCCAGCAGCGCCCATCAAATCACTGAAGCTTTCTTT.

The CDR3 nucleotides read TGTGCCAGTAGTATACACTACCTCTCGGTCTCTAGCACAGATACGCAGTATTTT. Protein product: CASSIHYLSVSSTDTQYF. The chain has TRBV19 and TRBJ2-3; D is uncertain. Germline V gene data show CDR1 as LNHDA and CDR2 as SQIVND (reference sequence). The ends were cut back, 2 bases at V and 0 bases at J, with 18 bases in the middle. The CDR3 sequence is 18 residues long.

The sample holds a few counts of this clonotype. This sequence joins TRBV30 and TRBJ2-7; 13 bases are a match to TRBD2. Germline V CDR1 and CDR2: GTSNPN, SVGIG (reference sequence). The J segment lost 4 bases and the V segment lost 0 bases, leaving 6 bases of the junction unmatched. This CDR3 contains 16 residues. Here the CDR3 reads CAWSVHPGLAGYEQYF. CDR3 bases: TGTGCCTGGAGTGTGCACCCGGGACTAGCGGGGTACGAGCAGTACTTC.

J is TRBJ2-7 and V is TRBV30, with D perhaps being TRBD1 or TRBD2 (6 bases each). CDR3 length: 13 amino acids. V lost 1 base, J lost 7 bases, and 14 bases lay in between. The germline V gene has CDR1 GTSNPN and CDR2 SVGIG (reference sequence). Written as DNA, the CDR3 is TGTGCCTGGAGTGGGTGGGGGGCGCGGGAGCAGTACTTC. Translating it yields CAWSGWGAREQYF.

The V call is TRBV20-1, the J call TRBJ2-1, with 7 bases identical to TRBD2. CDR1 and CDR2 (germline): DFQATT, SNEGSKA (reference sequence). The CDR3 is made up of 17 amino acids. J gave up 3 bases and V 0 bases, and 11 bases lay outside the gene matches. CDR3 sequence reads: CSARDLGGPSGYNEQFF. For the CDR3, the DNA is TGCAGTGCTAGAGATCTTGGTGGTCCTAGCGGCTACAATGAGCAGTTCTTC.

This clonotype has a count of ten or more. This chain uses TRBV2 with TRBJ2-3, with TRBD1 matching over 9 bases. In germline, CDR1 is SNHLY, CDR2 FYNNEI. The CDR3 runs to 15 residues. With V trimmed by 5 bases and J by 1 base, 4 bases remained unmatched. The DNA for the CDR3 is TGTGCCAGCAGTTGGACAGGGGCGGGCACAGATACGCAGTATTTT. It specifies CASSWTGAGTDTQYF.

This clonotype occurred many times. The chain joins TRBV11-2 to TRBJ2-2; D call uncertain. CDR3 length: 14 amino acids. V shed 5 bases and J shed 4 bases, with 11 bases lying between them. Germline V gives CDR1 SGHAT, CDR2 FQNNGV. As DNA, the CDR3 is TGTGCCAGCAGCGCCCGTCCAGGCACCGGGGAGCTGTTTTTT. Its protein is CASSARPGTGELFF.

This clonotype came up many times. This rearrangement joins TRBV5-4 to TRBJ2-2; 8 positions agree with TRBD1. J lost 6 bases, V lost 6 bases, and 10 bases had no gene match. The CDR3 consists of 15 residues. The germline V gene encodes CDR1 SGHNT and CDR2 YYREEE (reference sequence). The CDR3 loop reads CASTAGGRVAGELFF. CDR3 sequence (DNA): TGTGCCAGCACCGCAGGGGGCCGTGTGGCCGGGGAGCTGTTTTTT. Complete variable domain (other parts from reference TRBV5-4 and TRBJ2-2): ETGVTQSPTHLIKTRGQQVTLRCSSQSGHNTVSWYQQALGQGPQFIFQYYREEENGRGNFPPRFSGLQFPNYSSELNVNALELDDSALYLCASTAGGRVAGELFFGEGSRLTVL.

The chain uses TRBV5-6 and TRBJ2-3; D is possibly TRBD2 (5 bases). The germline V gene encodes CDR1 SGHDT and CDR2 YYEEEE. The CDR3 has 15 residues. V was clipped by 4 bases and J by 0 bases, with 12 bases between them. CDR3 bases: TGTGCCAGCAGCCCGTGGTGGGAGAGCACAGATACGCAGTATTTT. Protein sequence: CASSPWWESTDTQYF.

CDR3 residues: CASSLQGQTQYF. CDR3 in DNA: TGTGCCAGCAGCTTACAGGGGCAGACCCAGTACTTC. The genes are TRBV9 and TRBJ2-5; 7 bases line up with TRBD1. Trimming took 4 bases from V and 6 from J; bases not matched to a gene: 3. Germline CDR1 SGDLS, CDR2 YYNGEE. The CDR3 consists of 12 residues. Based on the CDR3 plus reference TRBV9 and TRBJ2-5, the full variable domain is DSGVTQTPKHLITATGQRVTLRCSPRSGDLSVYWYQQSLDQGLQFLIQYYNGEERAKGNILERFSAQQFPDLHSELNLSSLELGDSALYFCASSLQGQTQYFGPGTRLLVL.

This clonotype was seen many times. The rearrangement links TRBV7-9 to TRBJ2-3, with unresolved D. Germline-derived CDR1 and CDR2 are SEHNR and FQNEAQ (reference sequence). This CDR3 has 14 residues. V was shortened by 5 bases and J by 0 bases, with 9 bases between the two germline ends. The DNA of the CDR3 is TGTGCCAGCAGCGCCTCCGGAAGCACAGATACGCAGTATTTT. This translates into CASSASGSTDTQYF.

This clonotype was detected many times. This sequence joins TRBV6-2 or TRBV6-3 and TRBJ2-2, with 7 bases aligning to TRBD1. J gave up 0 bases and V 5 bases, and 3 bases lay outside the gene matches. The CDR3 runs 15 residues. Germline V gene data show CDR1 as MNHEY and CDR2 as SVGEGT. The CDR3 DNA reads TGTGCCAGCAGTACCGGGACAGCGAACACCGGGGAGCTGTTTTTT. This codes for CASSTGTANTGELFF.

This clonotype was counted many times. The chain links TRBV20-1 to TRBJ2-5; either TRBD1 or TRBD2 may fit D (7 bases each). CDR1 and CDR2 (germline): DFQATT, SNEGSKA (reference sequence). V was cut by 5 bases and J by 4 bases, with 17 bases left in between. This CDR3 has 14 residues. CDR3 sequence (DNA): TGCAGTGCTCCCGCAGGGGGGGTTTTAGAGACCCAGTACTTC. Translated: CSAPAGGVLETQYF.

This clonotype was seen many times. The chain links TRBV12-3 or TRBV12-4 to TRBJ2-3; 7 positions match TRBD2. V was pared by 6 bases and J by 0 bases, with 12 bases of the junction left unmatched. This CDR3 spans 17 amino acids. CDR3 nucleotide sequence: TGTGCCAGCAGCAAATCCACACTAGCGCTGAGCACAGATACGCAGTATTTT. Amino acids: CASSKSTLALSTDTQYF.

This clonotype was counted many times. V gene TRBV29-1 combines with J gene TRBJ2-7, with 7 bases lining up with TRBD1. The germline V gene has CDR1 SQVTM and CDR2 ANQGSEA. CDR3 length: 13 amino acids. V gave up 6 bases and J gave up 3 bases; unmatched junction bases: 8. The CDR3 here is CSVLEYRGYEQYF. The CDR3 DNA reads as TGCAGCGTGCTAGAGTACAGGGGCTACGAGCAGTACTTC.

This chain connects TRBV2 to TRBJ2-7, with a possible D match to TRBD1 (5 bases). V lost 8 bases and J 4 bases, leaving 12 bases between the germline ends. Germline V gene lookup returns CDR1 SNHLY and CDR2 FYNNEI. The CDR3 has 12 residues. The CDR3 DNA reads TGTGCCAGCCTTAAGGGGTTTTACGAGCAGTACTTC. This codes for CASLKGFYEQYF.